This T cell receptor beta chain originates from a study of blood T cell repertoires in COVID-19. Overall study: Researchers got acute and convalescent COVID-19 samples from the United States, Italy and Spain.

Clones were read by immunoSEQ multiplex PCR, and TCRdb kept only the in-frame ones, dropping some. The sample lists some 250,000 clones, roughly nine tenths occurring once. In Seattle, patients joined the study during active infection and were tracked longitudinally. The TCR was taken from a woman in her 30s with COVID-19, enrolled during active disease. Sequenced material: peripheral blood.

CDR3 sequence reads: CSVKPTGDSTDTQYF. In DNA form, the CDR3 reads TGCAGCGTCAAGCCCACAGGGGATAGCACAGATACGCAGTATTTT. The rearrangement uses TRBV29-1 and TRBJ2-3, with 7 nucleotides matching TRBD1. Germline loops: CDR1 SQVTM, CDR2 ANQGSEA. The CDR3 is 15 amino acids. V was pared by 6 bases and J by 0 bases, with 9 bases of the junction left unmatched.